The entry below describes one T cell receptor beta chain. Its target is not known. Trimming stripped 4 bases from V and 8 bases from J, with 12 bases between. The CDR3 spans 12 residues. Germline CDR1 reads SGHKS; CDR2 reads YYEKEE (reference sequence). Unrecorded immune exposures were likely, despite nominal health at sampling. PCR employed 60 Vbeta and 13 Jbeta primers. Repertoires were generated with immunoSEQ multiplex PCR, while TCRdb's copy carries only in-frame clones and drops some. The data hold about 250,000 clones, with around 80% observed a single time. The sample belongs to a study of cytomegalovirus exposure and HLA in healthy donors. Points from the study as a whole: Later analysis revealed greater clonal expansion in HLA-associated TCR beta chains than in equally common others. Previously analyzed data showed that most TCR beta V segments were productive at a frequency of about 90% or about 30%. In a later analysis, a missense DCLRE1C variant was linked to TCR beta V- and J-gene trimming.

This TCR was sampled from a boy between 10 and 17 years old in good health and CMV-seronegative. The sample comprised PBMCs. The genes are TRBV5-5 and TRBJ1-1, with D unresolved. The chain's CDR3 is CASSLLRGEAFF. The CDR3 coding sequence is TGTGCCAGCAGCCTATTACGCGGGGAAGCTTTCTTT.